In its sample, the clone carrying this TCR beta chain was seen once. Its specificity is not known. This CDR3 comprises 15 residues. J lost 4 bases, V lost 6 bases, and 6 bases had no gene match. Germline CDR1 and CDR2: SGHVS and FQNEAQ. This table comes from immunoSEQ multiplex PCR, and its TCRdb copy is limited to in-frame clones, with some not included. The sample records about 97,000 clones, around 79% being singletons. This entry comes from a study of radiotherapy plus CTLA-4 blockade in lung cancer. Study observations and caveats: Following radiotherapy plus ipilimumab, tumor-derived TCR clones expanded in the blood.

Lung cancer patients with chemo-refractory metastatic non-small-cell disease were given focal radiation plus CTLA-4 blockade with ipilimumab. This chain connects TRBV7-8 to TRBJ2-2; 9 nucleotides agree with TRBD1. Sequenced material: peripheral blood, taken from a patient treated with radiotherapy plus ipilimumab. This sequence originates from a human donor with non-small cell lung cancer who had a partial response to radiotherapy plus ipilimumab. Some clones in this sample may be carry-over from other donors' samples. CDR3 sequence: CASSTGTGSTGELFF. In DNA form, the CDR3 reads TGTGCCAGCAGTACCGGGACAGGGTCCACCGGGGAGCTGTTTTTT.